The 17 T cell receptor beta chains below come from one sample, sequenced in a study of shared clonotypes between healthy human individuals. The assay was immunoSEQ multiplex PCR, and TCRdb's table has in-frame clones only and misses some. The sample has a few hundred thousand clones; more than 95% are singletons. Sequenced input: naive CD4+ T cells sorted from blood. Documented subset: CD45RA+ positively selected. The receptors originated from a woman in her 30s in good health.

The sample holds one count of this clone. The V and J genes are TRBV7-8 and TRBJ1-5; maybe TRBD1 (5 bases). The CDR3 spans 16 residues. Trimming removed 0 bases at V and 1 base at J, with 10 bases between. Germline values: CDR1 SGHVS, CDR2 FQNEAQ. CDR3 nucleotides: TGTGCCAGCAGCTTAGCGGGAGGGGCCAGCAATCAGCCCCAGCATTTT. Its protein product is CASSLAGGASNQPQHF.

V gene TRBV6-5 combines with J gene TRBJ2-3, with TRBD2 as a possible D gene (5 bases). Germline CDR1 and CDR2: MNHEY and SVGAGI. The V end was cut by 0 bases, the J end by 9 bases, with 13 bases between. The CDR3 is 14 amino acids. The CDR3 DNA reads as TGTGCCAGCAGTTACTCCGGGGTTGGTCGGACGCAGTATTTT. Protein: CASSYSGVGRTQYF.

Comments on this clone: The sample carries other DNA sequences with the same CDR3. The chain is built from TRBV28 and TRBJ2-7; D is possibly TRBD1 or TRBD2 (7 bases each). Germline CDR1 and CDR2: MDHEN and SYDVKM. This CDR3 is 14 amino acids long. Trimming stripped 5 bases from V and 3 bases from J, with 14 bases between. The CDR3 loop is CASSPTGEGYEQYF. In DNA, the CDR3 is TGTGCCAGCAGTCCCACAGGGGAGGGCTACGAGCAGTACTTC.

This chain joins TRBV19 and TRBJ1-3; the D is unclear. V was cut by 3 bases and J by 1 base, with 7 bases left in between. The CDR3 is 14 amino acids. CDR1 LNHDA and CDR2 SQIVND come from the germline V gene (reference sequence). In DNA, the CDR3 is TGTGCCAGTAGTATGGTGGGGTCTGGAAACACCATATATTTT. Amino acids: CASSMVGSGNTIYF.

This rearrangement joins TRBV4-1 to TRBJ1-2; 10 bases agree with TRBD1. V lost 4 bases and J lost 4; bases outside the gene matches: 9. CDR3 length equals 16 residues. The V gene's germline CDR1 is MGHRA and CDR2 YSYEKL. The CDR3 region is CASSLGGDRGAYGYTF. Here the CDR3 DNA reads TGCGCCAGCAGCCTGGGTGGGGACAGGGGCGCCTATGGCTACACCTTC.

V usage is TRBV5-1 and J usage is TRBJ1-2; possibly TRBD1 for D (5 bases). Trimming removed 4 bases at V and 6 bases at J, with 16 bases between. The CDR3 totals 14 residues. Germline V gene sequence: CDR1 SGHRS, CDR2 YFSETQ. CDR3 nucleotide sequence: TGCGCCAGCAGCCCAAGGGGACGGACCCATGGCTACACCTTC. Amino acid sequence: CASSPRGRTHGYTF.

The chain uses TRBV18 and TRBJ1-5; TRBD1 matches at 8 bases. J gave up 4 bases and V 5 bases, and 7 bases lay outside the gene matches. The CDR3 totals 15 residues. The germline gives CDR1 KGHSH, CDR2 LQKENI. DNA for the CDR3: TGTGCCAGCTCAACCACTGGACAGGGAAATCAGCCCCAGCATTTT. Its protein product is CASSTTGQGNQPQHF.

This clone was picked up one time. The J gene is TRBJ2-5, the V gene TRBV19; 13 bases map to TRBD2. CDR1 is LNHDA and CDR2 is SQIVND in the germline V gene (reference sequence). This CDR3 contains 18 residues. The V gene end was trimmed by 5 bases and the J gene end by 5 bases; junction bases not matched to a gene: 14. The CDR3 region has the DNA TGTGCCAGTAGTTCTACTAGCGGGAGGGGAGGGGCTCGGGAGACCCAGTACTTC. Translated, it gives CASSSTSGRGGARETQYF.

The chain is built from TRBV7-9 and TRBJ1-3, with D unresolved. CDR3 length equals 14 residues. V shed 1 base and J shed 0 bases, with 4 bases lying between them. Germline CDR1 is SEHNR and CDR2 is FQNEAQ (reference sequence). CDR3 sequence: CASSLDSSGNTIYF. CDR3 DNA sequence: TGTGCCAGCAGCTTAGATAGCTCTGGAAACACCATATATTTT. The full variable domain, its missing parts supplied by reference TRBV7-9 and TRBJ1-3, is DTGVSQNPRHKITKRGQNVTFRCDPISEHNRLYWYRQTLGQGPEFLTYFQNEAQLEKSRLLSDRFSAERPKGSFSTLEIQRTEQGDSAMYLCASSLDSSGNTIYFGEGSWLTVV.

This chain joins TRBV29-1 and TRBJ2-5; a weak D match, TRBD1 (5 bases). The CDR3 is 12 residues long. Trimming cost V 6 bases and J 2 bases, with 10 bases left between them. Per germline, CDR1 SQVTM and CDR2 ANQGSEA. The CDR3: CSVRAPQETQYF. DNA for the CDR3: TGCAGCGTCAGGGCCCCGCAAGAGACCCAGTACTTC. The full variable domain, its missing parts supplied by reference TRBV29-1 and TRBJ2-5, is SAVISQKPSRDICQRGTSLTIQCQVDSQVTMMFWYRQQPGQSLTLIATANQGSEATYESGFVIDKFPISRPNLTFSTLTVSNMSPEDSSIYLCSVRAPQETQYFGPGTRLLVL.

This chain uses TRBV27 with TRBJ2-1, with 9 bases matching TRBD2. CDR1 is MNHEY, CDR2 SMNVEV, per germline (reference sequence). The junction had 10 bases not matched to a gene; V was cut back by 7 bases and J by 0 bases. The CDR3 sequence is 17 residues long. The CDR3 protein is CASNRLLAGDSYNEQFF. DNA of the CDR3: TGTGCCAGCAACCGATTACTAGCGGGCGACTCCTACAATGAGCAGTTCTTC.

The genes are TRBV10-3 and TRBJ1-1; D not resolved. The CDR3 consists of 15 residues. Deletions cut 0 bases from V and 3 bases from J, with 11 bases between. Germline CDR1 and CDR2: ENHRY and SYGVKD. CDR3 protein: CAISESEGSDTEAFF. The CDR3, as DNA: TGTGCCATCAGTGAGTCAGAAGGGAGCGACACTGAAGCTTTCTTT.

The V gene is TRBV6-5, the J gene TRBJ2-5; TRBD1 might be the D (6 bases). The DNA matches TRBJ2-7 better at its end, which makes the J call doubtful. The CDR3 spans 15 residues. Germline-derived CDR1 and CDR2 are MNHEY and SVGAGI. The CDR3 DNA reads TGTGCCAGCAGTTACGCAGGGGATGAAAACTACGAGCAGTACTTC. As protein: CASSYAGDENYEQYF.

This chain uses TRBV27 with TRBJ2-2; possibly TRBD1 for D (6 bases). The length of the CDR3 is 17 residues. V was trimmed by 0 bases and J by 5 bases, leaving 16 bases between them. CDR1 MNHEY and CDR2 SMNVEV come from the germline V gene (reference sequence). CDR3 amino acids: CASSLSQGQPLTGELFF. The CDR3 region has the DNA TGTGCCAGCAGTTTATCCCAGGGGCAGCCTTTGACCGGGGAGCTGTTTTTT.

This chain uses TRBV2 with TRBJ2-1; no reliable D call. Per the germline V gene, CDR1 is SNHLY and CDR2 is FYNNEI. CDR3 size: 12 residues. The ends were cut back, 8 bases at V and 9 bases at J, with 14 bases in the middle. The CDR3 DNA sequence: TGTGCCAGCTCCTACTCGGGCCGTGAGCAGTTCTTC. This sequence encodes CASSYSGREQFF.

This sequence joins TRBV9 and TRBJ2-7; no reliable D call. The germline V gene has CDR1 SGDLS and CDR2 YYNGEE. The V end was cut by 0 bases, the J end by 3 bases, with 13 bases between. There are 15 residues in the CDR3. CDR3 nucleotides: TGTGCCAGCAGCGTAGAACCGGCATCCGACTACGAGCAGTACTTC. Amino acids: CASSVEPASDYEQYF.

The chain combines TRBV6-1 with TRBJ2-7; D not certain. In germline, CDR1 is MNHNS, CDR2 SASEGT. Trimming shortened V by 9 bases and J by 0 bases, and 12 bases separated the two germline ends. This CDR3 is built from 13 residues. The CDR3 nucleotides read TGTGCCAGAGTCGCAGCGAGCTCCTACGAGCAGTACTTC. It yields the protein CARVAASSYEQYF.